This T cell receptor (beta chain) originates from a study of T-cell reconstitution after alpha-beta-depleted transplantation in children. General study findings and limits: Surviving recipient T cells and intrathymic progenitors accounted for some patients' high TCRbeta diversity at day 60.

Turning to this clonotype: As yet, its antigen is unknown.

TCRbeta library preparation incorporated unique molecular identifiers. MiXCR was run by TCRdb on the PCR reads, yielding one entry per CDR3 protein. The repertoire consists of nearly 250,000 distinct CDR3 sequences, with roughly 7.7% occurring once and the leading ten covering about 6.4%. The CDR3 runs 18 residues. Germline V gene lookup returns CDR1 SNHLY and CDR2 FYNNEI. Trimming cost V 10 bases and J 8 bases; bases outside gene matches: 26. This rearrangement joins TRBV2 to TRBJ1-2; TRBD1 aligns across 9 bases. Sequencing used PBMCs, mostly from graft donor cells, obtained 180 days after TCRalphabeta/CD19-depleted stem cell transplant. The clonotype originates from a male patient under 18 who had a stem cell transplant for acute lymphoblastic leukemia, so the T cells may come from the graft donor. The chain's CDR3 is CAISFGGTGHTLLKGYTF. CDR3 DNA sequence: TGTGCCATCTCATTCGGCGGGACAGGGCATACCCTTTTGAAGGGCTACACCTTC.